This T cell receptor (beta chain) was sequenced in a study of T cells in Graves' hyperthyroidism and ophthalmopathy. In the study overall: Peripheral blood was drawn at first diagnosis, prior to all treatment. General study points: Model output signaled ophthalmopathy a median 6.5 months ahead of onset.

The V gene lost 0 bases and the J gene lost 4 bases, with 13 bases spanning the gap. The length of the CDR3 is 15 residues. Germline V lookup: CDR1 SGHRS, CDR2 YFSETQ. This clonotype occurred a few times. Its antigen is as yet unknown. Clinical symptoms, serum thyroxine and TRAb, thyroid ultrasound and orbital computed tomography were used for the diagnoses. Amplification of TCR beta CDR3 regions used RNA as the template. HTBI primers were employed in a first-round RT-PCR of the TCR CDR3. TCRdb ran MiXCR on the multiplex PCR reads and lists one entry per CDR3 protein. The sample carries about 460,000 distinct CDR3 sequences, 22% recorded once.

The material sequenced was blood. The V and J genes are TRBV5-1 and TRBJ1-1, with D hard to call. The receptor's source is a woman between 70 and 85 years old with Graves' ophthalmopathy. The CDR3, as DNA: TGCGCCAGCAGCTTGGCGACGACGCGGGGCACTGAAGCTTTCTTT. Translating it yields CASSLATTRGTEAFF.